These 9 T cell receptor beta chains were sequenced from one sample in a study of blood T cell repertoires in COVID-19. The assay was immunoSEQ multiplex PCR, and TCRdb's table has in-frame clones only and misses some. This table has 200,000 to 250,000 clones, around 90% appearing once. Sequencing was performed on PBMCs or T cells enriched from blood (not recorded which). These TCRs come from a young man who had been exposed to COVID-19.

In its sample, this clone was seen once. V usage is TRBV7-9 and J usage is TRBJ1-2; no definite D call. This CDR3 comprises 12 residues. From germline, CDR1 is SEHNR and CDR2 FQNEAQ (reference sequence). The germline V and J ends were trimmed by 2 bases and 9 bases, with 10 bases remaining between them. The CDR3 here is CASSLSGLSYTF. Written as DNA, the CDR3 is TGTGCCAGCAGCTTATCCGGTTTGAGCTACACCTTC.

The rearrangement joins TRBV2 to TRBJ2-1; 14 bases are a match to TRBD2. The germline V gene encodes CDR1 SNHLY and CDR2 FYNNEI. CDR3 length: 17 residues. Trimming cost V 6 bases and J 0 bases; bases outside gene matches: 4. The CDR3 sequence is CASRGTSGGTSYNEQFF. The DNA for the CDR3 is TGTGCCAGCAGAGGGACTAGCGGGGGAACCTCCTACAATGAGCAGTTCTTC.

This chain uses TRBV5-4 with TRBJ2-5; 11 nucleotides line up with TRBD1. J lost 4 bases, V lost 0 bases, and 14 bases had no gene match. Germline-derived CDR1 and CDR2 are SGHNT and YYREEE (reference sequence). The length of the CDR3 is 19 residues. The CDR3 sequence: CASSLDTWGTGTGGETQYF. The CDR3 nucleotides read TGTGCCAGCAGCTTGGATACGTGGGGAACCGGGACAGGGGGAGAGACCCAGTACTTC.

The sample holds a few counts of this clone. This chain connects TRBV6-5 to TRBJ1-5, with D possibly matching TRBD1 (5 bases). Trimming took off 10 bases at V and 2 bases at J, with 15 bases between the two ends. Looked up from germline, CDR1 is MNHEY and CDR2 is SVGAGI. The CDR3 has 14 amino acids. CDR3 sequence (DNA): TGTGCCACTAGGAGTGGACACCGCAATCAGCCCCAGCATTTT. Translating it yields CATRSGHRNQPQHF.

This clone was recorded only once. The chain joins TRBV5-1 to TRBJ1-1; D is unclear. V lost 0 bases and J 7 bases, leaving 13 bases between the germline ends. The CDR3 is made up of 14 amino acids. Per the germline V gene, CDR1 is SGHRS and CDR2 is YFSETQ. This CDR3 reads CASSLAVTADEAFF. The DNA for the CDR3 is TGCGCCAGCAGCTTGGCCGTCACAGCTGATGAAGCTTTCTTT.

The V and J genes are TRBV6-5 and TRBJ1-1, with D possibly being TRBD1 (6 bases). The V and J ends lost 9 bases and 4 bases respectively, with 12 bases between them. CDR3 length equals 12 residues. Looked up from germline, CDR1 is MNHEY and CDR2 is SVGAGI. The CDR3 DNA follows: TGTGCCAGTTCCAACAGGGTCACTGAAGCTTTCTTT. Its translation is CASSNRVTEAFF.

This clone was recorded once. This chain connects TRBV10-3 to TRBJ2-7; 9 bases fit TRBD1. CDR1 is ENHRY, CDR2 SYGVKD, per germline. The length of the CDR3 is 16 residues. V lost 4 bases to trimming and J lost 6 bases; unmatched junction nucleotides: 13. CDR3 sequence: CAISGSAGTGLAEQYF. CDR3 nucleotide sequence: TGTGCCATCAGTGGGTCAGCTGGGACAGGGCTGGCCGAGCAGTACTTC.

The chain uses TRBV10-1 and TRBJ2-5; 7 bases match TRBD1. V shed 6 bases, J shed 5 bases, and the junction held 12 bases outside the gene matches. The CDR3 totals 15 residues. Germline V gene data show CDR1 as WNHNN and CDR2 as SYGVQD (reference sequence). The CDR3, as DNA: TGCGCCAGCAGCCCGGGTCCTACAGGGGTCGAGACCCAGTACTTC. This encodes CASSPGPTGVETQYF.

The gene calls are TRBV5-1 and TRBJ1-3; a weak D match, TRBD1 (5 bases). The CDR3 is 16 amino acids. Germline V gives CDR1 SGHRS, CDR2 YFSETQ. V lost 1 base and J lost 2, with 13 bases in between. Written as DNA, the CDR3 is TGCGCCAGCAGCTTGTTAATCGGGGGTACTGGAAACACCATATATTTT. It yields the protein CASSLLIGGTGNTIYF.